This is a list of T cell receptor beta chains from one sample in a study of T cells after yellow fever vaccination. TCRdb re-derived calls from the 5' RACE reads in MiXCR, one entry per CDR3 protein. The sample records about 400,000 distinct CDR3 sequences, approximately 10% being singletons. The material was PBMCs, obtained on the day of the first yellow fever vaccination. All receptors derive from a man between 18 and 29 years old who received the YFV17D yellow fever vaccine. CDR3s include the opening cysteine and the closing phenylalanine or tryptophan. D genes are given only for firm matches. Rows give clone size only sometimes, using once, few, many, or a class for an expanded clone.

clone_size j_call cdr3_length d_call v_call cdr3_aa cdr3_nt
few TRBJ1-1 16 TRBD1 TRBV10-3 CAISEGLGGRGTEAFF TGTGCCATCAGTGAGGGGCTCGGGGGCAGGGGGACTGAAGCTTTCTTT
- TRBJ2-3 13 - TRBV12-3/TRBV12-4 CASSWYGTDTQYF TGTGCCAGCAGTTGGTACGGGACAGATACGCAGTATTTT
- TRBJ2-7 15 - TRBV15 CATSRGLEGLGEQYF TGTGCCACCAGCAGGGGCTTAGAGGGGCTGGGGGAGCAGTACTTC
- TRBJ1-1 13 - TRBV7-2 CVSSFVRRDEAFF TGTGTCAGCAGCTTCGTCAGGCGAGATGAAGCTTTCTTT
- TRBJ1-5 13 - TRBV7-9 CASSPITDQPQHF TGTGCCAGCAGCCCCATAACAGATCAGCCCCAGCATTTT
- TRBJ2-6 16 - TRBV4-3 CASSQDGSSGANVLTF TGCGCCAGCAGCCAAGATGGAAGCTCTGGGGCCAACGTCCTGACTTTC
few TRBJ2-3 13 - TRBV12-3/TRBV12-4 CASSPGLPDTQYF TGTGCCAGCAGTCCAGGACTGCCAGATACGCAGTATTTT
few TRBJ2-5 15 TRBD2 TRBV5-1 CASSLTSGGPKAQYF TGCGCCAGCAGCTTGACTAGCGGGGGCCCGAAGGCCCAGTACTTC
many TRBJ2-2 14 - TRBV7-3 CASSSRDTPGELFF TGTGCCAGCAGCTCACGGGACACCCCCGGGGAGCTGTTTTTT
- TRBJ2-1 14 - TRBV12-3/TRBV12-4 CASSLRSQGGEQFF TGTGCCAGCAGTTTAAGGTCCCAGGGCGGTGAGCAGTTCTTC
few TRBJ1-3 15 TRBD1 TRBV7-8 CASSLTGGSGNTIYF TGTGCCAGCAGTCTCACAGGGGGCTCTGGAAACACCATATATTTT
- TRBJ2-1 15 - TRBV21-1 CASIIPGPSYNEQFF TGTGCCAGCATTATACCGGGACCCAGCTACAATGAGCAGTTCTTC
- TRBJ2-7 12 - TRBV30 CAWSRASYEQYF TGTGCCTGGAGCCGGGCGTCCTACGAGCAGTACTTC
- TRBJ2-1 16 - TRBV14 CASSLQPQGLYNEQFF TGTGCCAGCAGCCTACAACCACAGGGCTTATACAATGAGCAGTTCTTC
- TRBJ2-7 14 - TRBV7-9 CASSPPREWSEQYF TGTGCCAGCAGCCCCCCTAGGGAGTGGAGCGAGCAGTACTTC